This entry describes one TCR beta chain. This sample was included in a study of shared clonotypes between healthy human individuals. All donors were healthy HIV-negative adults lacking recent acute infections or vaccinations. Germline assignment: CDR1 SEHNR and CDR2 FQNEAQ (reference sequence). V was pared by 3 bases and J by 7 bases, with 21 bases between. The CDR3 extends over 17 amino acids. Repertoires were generated with immunoSEQ multiplex PCR, while TCRdb's copy carries only in-frame clones and drops some. The table includes approximately 530,000 clones, about 96% detected once. The sequence derives from a woman younger than 45 in good health. This chain joins TRBV7-9 and TRBJ1-4; D ambiguous. Sample: naive CD4+ T cells sorted from blood. Subset here: CD45RA+ positively selected. CDR3 DNA: TGTGCCAGCAGCTTGATGCCGTTGGTCCGAGGTGTTGAAAAACTGTTTTTT. Translation gives CASSLMPLVRGVEKLFF.